A selection of T cell receptor beta chains follows, all from one sample in a study of CD8+ T cells in alopecia areata. Clones were sequenced by immunoSEQ multiplex PCR, and TCRdb holds only the in-frame ones, with some missing. The repertoire includes hundreds of thousands of clones, approximately 72% of them detected once, and over 1% sits in the top ten. The starting material was CD4+ T cells sorted from blood, obtained at approximately week 42, from a patient treated with tofacitinib. These receptor sequences come from a human donor with alopecia areata. Each CDR3 is given with its conserved first and last residue. The D gene is left open where the match is weak. A clone size is listed for some rows: how often the clone was seen (once, few, many), or a class if it is expanded.

d_call	clone_size	v_call	j_call	cdr3_nt	cdr3_aa
NA	few	TRBV29-1	TRBJ2-5	TGCAGCGGCGGACAGTTCCAAGAGACCCAGTACTTC	CSGGQFQETQYF
TRBD1	NA	TRBV7-2	TRBJ1-2	TGTGCCAGCAGCTTCGGGACAGGGAATTATGGCTACACCTTC	CASSFGTGNYGYTF
NA	NA	TRBV5-5	TRBJ2-2	TGTGCCAGCAGCTTGGCGCGGGCCGGGACCGGGGAGCTGTTTTTT	CASSLARAGTGELFF
NA	NA	TRBV2	TRBJ2-1	TGTGCCAGCGGCGACAATGAGCAGTTCTTC	CASGDNEQFF
TRBD1	NA	TRBV5-6	TRBJ2-1	TGTGCCAGCAGCTTCGGGACAGGGGATTTAAATGAGCAGTTCTTC	CASSFGTGDLNEQFF
TRBD1	NA	TRBV27	TRBJ2-3	TGTGCCAGCAGTTGGGACAGAGATACGCAGTATTTT	CASSWDRDTQYF
TRBD1	NA	TRBV7-3	TRBJ1-1	TGTGCCAGCAGCCTTGGACAGGGGGCTGTGGCTTTCTTT	CASSLGQGAVAFF
NA	NA	TRBV21-1	TRBJ1-1	TGTGCCAGCAGCAACCCTCAACAGCCCGAAGCTTTCTTT	CASSNPQQPEAFF
TRBD1	NA	TRBV11-3	TRBJ1-2	TGTGCCAGCAGCTTAGATTATGGGGACAGGGACCTATACGGCTACACCTTC	CASSLDYGDRDLYGYTF
NA	NA	TRBV5-6	TRBJ1-3	TGTGCCAGCAGCTTGTGGTTACAGGATTACGGAAACACCATATATTTT	CASSLWLQDYGNTIYF
NA	once	TRBV6-1	TRBJ1-1	TGTGCCAGCAGTGACTGGACAAGTGGGGAAGGGGCGAACACTGAAGCTTTCTTT	CASSDWTSGEGANTEAFF
NA	NA	TRBV4-3	TRBJ1-2	TGCGCCAGCAGCCATTCCAGGGAGGCATATGGCTACACCTTC	CASSHSREAYGYTF
TRBD2	once	TRBV6-5	TRBJ2-1	TGTGCCAGCAGCAAGCTAGCGGGGTATATCAATGAGCAGTTCTTC	CASSKLAGYINEQFF
NA	few	TRBV5-6	TRBJ2-1	TGTGCCAGCGGATTACAGGGCGGGCAGTTCTTC	CASGLQGGQFF
NA	NA	TRBV10-3	TRBJ2-5	TGTGCCATCAGGGAAGGGCGGGGAGAGACCCAGTACTTC	CAIREGRGETQYF
NA	NA	TRBV30	TRBJ2-6	TGTGCCTGGAATCAGGGGTCCCTCTCTGGGGCCAACGTCCTGACTTTC	CAWNQGSLSGANVLTF
NA	few	TRBV30	TRBJ2-2	TGTGCCTGGAGTCTGAGGGCCGGGGAGCTGTTTTTT	CAWSLRAGELFF
NA	NA	TRBV7-2	TRBJ2-3	TGTGCCAGCAGCTTCATAGGGGATACGCAGTATTTT	CASSFIGDTQYF
NA	NA	TRBV5-6	TRBJ1-2	TGTGCCAGCGCCCTGGGGAGGGACTATGGCTACACCTTC	CASALGRDYGYTF
NA	NA	TRBV19	TRBJ2-2	TGTGCCAGTATGATTTGGGAAACCGGGGAGCTGTTTTTT	CASMIWETGELFF
NA	medium-sized	TRBV28	TRBJ2-3	TGTGCCAGCAGTTTACCCACAGGGAAGAGCACAGATACGCAGTATTTT	CASSLPTGKSTDTQYF
NA	NA	TRBV5-1	TRBJ2-1	TGCGCCAGCAGCTTGGCCCCGGCAGCAAATGAGCAGTTCTTC	CASSLAPAANEQFF
NA	few	TRBV29-1	TRBJ2-1	TGCAGCATAGACCGGGGGCATGAGCAGTTCTTC	CSIDRGHEQFF
TRBD1	NA	TRBV5-6	TRBJ2-7	TGTGCCAGCAGCTTAGGGACAGAATACGAGCAGTACTTC	CASSLGTEYEQYF
NA	NA	TRBV5-1	TRBJ2-5	TGCGCCAGCAGCTTGGGAGGGCACGAGACCCAGTACTTC	CASSLGGHETQYF
TRBD1	few	TRBV4-1	TRBJ1-1	TGCGCCAGCAGCCAAACAGACAGGGAGAGGACTGAAGCTTTCTTT	CASSQTDRERTEAFF
TRBD1	NA	TRBV6-1	TRBJ2-2	TGTGCCAGCAGTTCTCGGGACAGTCCCACCGGGGAGCTGTTTTTT	CASSSRDSPTGELFF
TRBD1	NA	TRBV7-3	TRBJ2-5	TGTGCCAGCAGCGCACAAGGACAGGGGGGAGAGACCCAGTACTTC	CASSAQGQGGETQYF
NA	NA	TRBV10-3	TRBJ1-5	TGTGCCACCGGGGGCAGGGTTGAACAGCCCCAGCATTTT	CATGGRVEQPQHF
TRBD1	NA	TRBV27	TRBJ1-2	TGTGCCAGCAGTTCCGCCCTGACAGGGGTCGGCTACACCTTC	CASSSALTGVGYTF